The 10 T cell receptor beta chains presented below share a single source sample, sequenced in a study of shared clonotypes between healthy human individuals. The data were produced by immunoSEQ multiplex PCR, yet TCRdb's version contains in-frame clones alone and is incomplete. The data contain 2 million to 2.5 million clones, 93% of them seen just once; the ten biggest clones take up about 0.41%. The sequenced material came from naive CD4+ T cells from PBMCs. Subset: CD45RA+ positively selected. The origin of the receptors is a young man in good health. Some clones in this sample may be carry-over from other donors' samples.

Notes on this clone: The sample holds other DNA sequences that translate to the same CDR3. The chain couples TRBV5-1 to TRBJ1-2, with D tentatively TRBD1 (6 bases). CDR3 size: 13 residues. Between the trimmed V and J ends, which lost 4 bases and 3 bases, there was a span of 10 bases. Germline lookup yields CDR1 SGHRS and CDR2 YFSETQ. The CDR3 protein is CASSPDSHYGYTF. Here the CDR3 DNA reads TGCGCCAGCAGCCCGGACAGCCACTATGGCTACACCTTC. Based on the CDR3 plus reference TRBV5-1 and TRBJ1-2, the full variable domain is KAGVTQTPRYLIKTRGQQVTLSCSPISGHRSVSWYQQTPGQGLQFLFEYFSETQRNKGNFPGRFSGRQFSNSRSEMNVSTLELGDSALYLCASSPDSHYGYTFGSGTRLTVV.

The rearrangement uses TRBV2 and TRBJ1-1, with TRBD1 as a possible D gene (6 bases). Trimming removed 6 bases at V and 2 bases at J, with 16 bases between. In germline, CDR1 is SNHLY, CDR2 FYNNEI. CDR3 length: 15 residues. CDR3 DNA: TGTGCCAGCAGGGAAATTAGACAGGTTAACACTGAAGCTTTCTTT. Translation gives CASREIRQVNTEAFF.

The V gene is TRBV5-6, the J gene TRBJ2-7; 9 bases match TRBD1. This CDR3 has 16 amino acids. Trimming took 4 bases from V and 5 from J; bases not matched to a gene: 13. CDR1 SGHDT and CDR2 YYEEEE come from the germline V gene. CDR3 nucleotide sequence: TGTGCCAGCAGCCATCTGACCGGGACAGGGACGCACGAGCAGTACTTC. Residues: CASSHLTGTGTHEQYF.

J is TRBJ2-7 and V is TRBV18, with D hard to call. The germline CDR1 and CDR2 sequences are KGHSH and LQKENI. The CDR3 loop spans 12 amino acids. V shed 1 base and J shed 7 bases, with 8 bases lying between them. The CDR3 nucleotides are TGTGCCAGCTCACCACGTGGGGTTGAGCAGTACTTC. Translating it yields CASSPRGVEQYF. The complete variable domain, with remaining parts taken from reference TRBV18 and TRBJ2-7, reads NAGVMQNPRHLVRRRGQEARLRCSPMKGHSHVYWYRQLPEEGLKFMVYLQKENIIDESGMPKERFSAEFPKEGPSILRIQQVVRGDSAAYFCASSPRGVEQYFGPGTRLTVT.

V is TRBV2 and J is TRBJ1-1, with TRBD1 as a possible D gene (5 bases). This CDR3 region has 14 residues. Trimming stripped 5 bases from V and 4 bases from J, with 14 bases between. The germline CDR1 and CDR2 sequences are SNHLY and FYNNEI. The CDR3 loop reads CASSPLGGATEAFF. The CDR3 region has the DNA TGTGCCAGCAGTCCTTTGGGGGGAGCCACTGAAGCTTTCTTT. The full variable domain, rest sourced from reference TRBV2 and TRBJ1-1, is EPEVTQTPSHQVTQMGQEVILRCVPISNHLYFYWYRQILGQKVEFLVSFYNNEISEKSEIFDDQFSVERPDGSNFTLKIRSTKLEDSAMYFCASSPLGGATEAFFGQGTRLTVV.

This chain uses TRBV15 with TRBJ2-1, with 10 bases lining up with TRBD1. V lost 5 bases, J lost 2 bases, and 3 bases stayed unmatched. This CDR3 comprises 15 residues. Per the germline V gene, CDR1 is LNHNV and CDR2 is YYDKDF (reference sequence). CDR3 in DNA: TGTGCCACCAGCCTCGGGACAGGGGCCTACAATGAGCAGTTCTTC. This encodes CATSLGTGAYNEQFF.

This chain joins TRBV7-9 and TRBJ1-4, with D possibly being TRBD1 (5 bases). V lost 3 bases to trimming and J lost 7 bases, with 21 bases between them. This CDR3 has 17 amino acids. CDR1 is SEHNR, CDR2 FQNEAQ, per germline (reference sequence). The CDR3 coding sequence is TGTGCCAGCAGCTTGGACACTCGTACCTCCCCCGCTGAAAAACTGTTTTTT. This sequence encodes CASSLDTRTSPAEKLFF.

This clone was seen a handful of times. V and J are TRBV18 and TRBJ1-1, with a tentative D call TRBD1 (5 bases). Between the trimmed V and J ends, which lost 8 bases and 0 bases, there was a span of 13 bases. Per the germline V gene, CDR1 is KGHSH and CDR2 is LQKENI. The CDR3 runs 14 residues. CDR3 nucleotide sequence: TGTGCCAGCCGAGGGACGGGGGTGAACACTGAAGCTTTCTTT. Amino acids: CASRGTGVNTEAFF.

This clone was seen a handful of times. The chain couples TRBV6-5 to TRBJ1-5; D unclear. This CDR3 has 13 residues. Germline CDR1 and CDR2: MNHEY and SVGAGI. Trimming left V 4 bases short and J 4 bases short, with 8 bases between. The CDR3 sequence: CASSFQENQPQHF. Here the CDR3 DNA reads TGTGCCAGCAGTTTCCAGGAGAATCAGCCCCAGCATTTT.

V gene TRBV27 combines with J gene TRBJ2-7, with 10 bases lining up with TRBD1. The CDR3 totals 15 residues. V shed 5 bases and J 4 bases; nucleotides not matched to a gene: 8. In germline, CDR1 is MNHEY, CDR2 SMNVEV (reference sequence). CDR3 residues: CASSAPGQGTYEQYF. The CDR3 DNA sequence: TGTGCCAGCAGTGCCCCGGGACAGGGGACGTACGAGCAGTACTTC.